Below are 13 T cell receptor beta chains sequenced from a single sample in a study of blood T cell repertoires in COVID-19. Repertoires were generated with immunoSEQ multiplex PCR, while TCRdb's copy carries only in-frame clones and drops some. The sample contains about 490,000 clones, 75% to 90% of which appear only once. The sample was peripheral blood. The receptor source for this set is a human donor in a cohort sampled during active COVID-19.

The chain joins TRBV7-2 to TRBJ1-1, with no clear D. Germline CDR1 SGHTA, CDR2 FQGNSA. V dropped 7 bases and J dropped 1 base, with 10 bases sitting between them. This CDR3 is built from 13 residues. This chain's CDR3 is CASNQQENTEAFF. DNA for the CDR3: TGTGCCAGCAACCAACAAGAGAACACTGAAGCTTTCTTT.

Here the CDR3 DNA reads TGTGCCACCAGCAGAGGGGTAGCGGGGGCCTACGAGCAGTACTTC. It is translated as CATSRGVAGAYEQYF. The rearrangement links TRBV15 to TRBJ2-7; TRBD2 matches 9 bases. The CDR3 covers 15 residues. Losses at the gene ends were 1 base for V and 2 bases for J; bases not matched to a gene: 3. Germline V gene data show CDR1 as LNHNV and CDR2 as YYDKDF (reference sequence). Full variable domain (outside the CDR3, taken from reference TRBV15 and TRBJ2-7): DAMVIQNPRYQVTQFGKPVTLSCSQTLNHNVMYWYQQKSSQAPKLLFHYYDKDFNNEADTPDNFQSRRPNTSFCFLDIRSPGLGDTAMYLCATSRGVAGAYEQYFGPGTRLTVT.

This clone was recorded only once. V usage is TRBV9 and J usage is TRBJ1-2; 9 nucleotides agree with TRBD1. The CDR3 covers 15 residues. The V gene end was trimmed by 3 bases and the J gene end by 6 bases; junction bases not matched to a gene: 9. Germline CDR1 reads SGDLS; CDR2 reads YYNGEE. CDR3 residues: CASSALQGAGDGYTF. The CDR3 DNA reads TGTGCCAGCAGCGCTTTACAGGGGGCCGGGGATGGCTACACCTTC.

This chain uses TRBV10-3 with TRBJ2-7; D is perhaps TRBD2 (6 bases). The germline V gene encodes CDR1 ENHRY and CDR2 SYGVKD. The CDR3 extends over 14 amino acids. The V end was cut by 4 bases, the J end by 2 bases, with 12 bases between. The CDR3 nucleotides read TGTGCCATCAGTGGTTCAGGCGGGACCTACGAGCAGTACTTC. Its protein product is CAISGSGGTYEQYF.

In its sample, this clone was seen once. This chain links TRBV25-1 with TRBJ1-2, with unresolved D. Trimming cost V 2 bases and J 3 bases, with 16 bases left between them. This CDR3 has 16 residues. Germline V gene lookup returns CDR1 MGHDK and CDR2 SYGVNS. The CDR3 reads CASSENRGTSDYGYTF. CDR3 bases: TGTGCCAGCAGTGAAAATCGGGGTACCTCGGACTATGGCTACACCTTC.

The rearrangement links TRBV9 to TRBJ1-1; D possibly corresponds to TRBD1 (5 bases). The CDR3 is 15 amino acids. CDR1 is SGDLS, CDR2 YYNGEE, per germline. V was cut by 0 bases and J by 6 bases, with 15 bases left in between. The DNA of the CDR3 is TGTGCCAGCAGCGTAGGTGGACACCCTGCAGCTGAAGCTTTCTTT. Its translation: CASSVGGHPAAEAFF.

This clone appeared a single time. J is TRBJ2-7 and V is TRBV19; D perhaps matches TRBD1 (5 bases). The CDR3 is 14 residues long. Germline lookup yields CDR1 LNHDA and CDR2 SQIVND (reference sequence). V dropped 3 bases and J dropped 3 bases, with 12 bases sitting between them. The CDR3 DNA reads TGTGCCAGTAGTATTTTGCAGGGAAGCTACGAGCAGTACTTC. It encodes CASSILQGSYEQYF.

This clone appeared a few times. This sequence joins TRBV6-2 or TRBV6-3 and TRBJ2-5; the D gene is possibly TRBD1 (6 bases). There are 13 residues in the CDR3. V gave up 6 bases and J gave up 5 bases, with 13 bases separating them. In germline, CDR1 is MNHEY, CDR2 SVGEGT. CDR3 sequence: CASSKQGDETQYF. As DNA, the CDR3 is TGTGCCAGCAGCAAACAGGGTGATGAGACCCAGTACTTC.

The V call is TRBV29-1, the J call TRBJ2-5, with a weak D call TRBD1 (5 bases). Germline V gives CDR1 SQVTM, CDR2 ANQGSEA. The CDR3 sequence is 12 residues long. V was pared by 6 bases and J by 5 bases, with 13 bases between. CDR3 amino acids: CSVERAGETQYF. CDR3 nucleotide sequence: TGCAGCGTGGAAAGGGCAGGGGAGACCCAGTACTTC.

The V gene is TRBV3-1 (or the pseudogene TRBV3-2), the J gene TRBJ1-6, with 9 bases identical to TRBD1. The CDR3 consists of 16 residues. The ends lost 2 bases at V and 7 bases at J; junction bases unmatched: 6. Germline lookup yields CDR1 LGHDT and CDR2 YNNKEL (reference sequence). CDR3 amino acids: CASSQRTGEGNSPLHF. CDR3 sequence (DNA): TGTGCCAGCAGCCAACGGACAGGGGAGGGGAATTCACCCCTCCACTTT.

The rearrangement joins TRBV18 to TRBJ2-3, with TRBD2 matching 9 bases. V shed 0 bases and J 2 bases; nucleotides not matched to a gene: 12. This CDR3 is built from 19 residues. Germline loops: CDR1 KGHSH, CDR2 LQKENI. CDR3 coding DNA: TGTGCCAGCTCACCACCCGGCGCGGGAGGGCTCGGGTACACAGATACGCAGTATTTT. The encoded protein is CASSPPGAGGLGYTDTQYF. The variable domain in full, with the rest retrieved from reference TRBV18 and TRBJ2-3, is NAGVMQNPRHLVRRRGQEARLRCSPMKGHSHVYWYRQLPEEGLKFMVYLQKENIIDESGMPKERFSAEFPKEGPSILRIQQVVRGDSAAYFCASSPPGAGGLGYTDTQYFGPGTRLTVL.

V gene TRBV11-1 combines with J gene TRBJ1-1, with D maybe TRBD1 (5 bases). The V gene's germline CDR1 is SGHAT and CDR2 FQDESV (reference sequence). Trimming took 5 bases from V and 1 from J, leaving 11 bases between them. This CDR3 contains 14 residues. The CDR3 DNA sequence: TGTGCCAGCAGCCTACAGGCGCAGAACACTGAAGCTTTCTTT. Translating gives CASSLQAQNTEAFF.

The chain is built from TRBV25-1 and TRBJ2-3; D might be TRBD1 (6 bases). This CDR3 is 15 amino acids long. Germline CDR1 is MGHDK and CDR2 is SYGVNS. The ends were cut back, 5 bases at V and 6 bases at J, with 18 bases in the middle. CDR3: CASSPPGVPKDTQYF. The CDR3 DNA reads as TGTGCCAGCAGTCCCCCAGGGGTTCCGAAGGATACGCAGTATTTT.